Listed here are 27 T cell receptor beta chains from one sample, sequenced in a study of blood T cell repertoires in COVID-19. TCRdb's table, derived via immunoSEQ multiplex PCR, lists solely in-frame clones and lacks some. The table records 45,000 or so clones, around 87% of them present only once. The sequencing sample was made of peripheral blood. Every receptor here comes from a middle-aged man with active COVID-19.

The chain recombines TRBV5-8 with TRBJ2-2; weak D call: TRBD2 (5 bases). CDR1 SGHTS and CDR2 YDEGEE come from the germline V gene. V was cut by 2 bases and J by 1 base, with 9 bases left in between. CDR3 length: 15 residues. CDR3 coding DNA: TGTGCCAGCAGCTTTGGAGGTTGGAACACCGGGGAGCTGTTTTTT. Translation: CASSFGGWNTGELFF. Full variable domain (rest looked up from reference TRBV5-8 and TRBJ2-2): EAGVTQSPTHLIKTRGQQATLRCSPISGHTSVYWYQQALGLGLQFLLWYDEGEERNRGNFPPRFSGRQFPNYSSELNVNALELEDSALYLCASSFGGWNTGELFFGEGSRLTVL.

The chain recombines TRBV6-1 with TRBJ1-2; D is ambiguous. Per the germline V gene, CDR1 is MNHNS and CDR2 is SASEGT. The CDR3 sequence is 15 residues long. Trimming removed 0 bases at V and 4 bases at J, with 12 bases between. CDR3 loop: CASSEAEREGYGYTF. Written as DNA, the CDR3 is TGTGCCAGCAGTGAAGCAGAAAGGGAGGGCTATGGCTACACCTTC.

The chain has TRBV28 and TRBJ2-1; TRBD1 might be the D (5 bases). The CDR3 runs 15 residues. Trimming cost V 5 bases and J 3 bases, with 14 bases left between them. The germline gives CDR1 MDHEN, CDR2 SYDVKM. The CDR3: CASSGSGHLYNEQFF. The CDR3 DNA follows: TGTGCCAGCAGTGGCTCAGGGCACCTCTACAATGAGCAGTTCTTC.

This clone occurred once. The chain links TRBV7-3 to TRBJ2-3, with D possibly TRBD1 on 6 matching bases. V lost 3 bases, J lost 3 bases, and 13 bases lay in between. The germline V gene encodes CDR1 SGHTA and CDR2 FQGTGA. This CDR3 has 15 amino acids. CDR3 protein: CASSFQGPGTDTQYF. As DNA, the CDR3 is TGTGCCAGCAGCTTCCAGGGGCCTGGGACAGATACGCAGTATTTT.

V and J are TRBV5-4 and TRBJ2-3; 11 bases are a match to TRBD2. This CDR3 contains 17 residues. V lost 2 bases and J lost 2; bases outside the gene matches: 7. Germline V CDR1 and CDR2: SGHNT, YYREEE (reference sequence). In DNA form, the CDR3 reads TGTGCCAGCAGCTTATTAGCGGGAGGGCCAAACACAGATACGCAGTATTTT. Translating it yields CASSLLAGGPNTDTQYF. Complete variable domain (other parts from reference TRBV5-4 and TRBJ2-3): ETGVTQSPTHLIKTRGQQVTLRCSSQSGHNTVSWYQQALGQGPQFIFQYYREEENGRGNFPPRFSGLQFPNYSSELNVNALELDDSALYLCASSLLAGGPNTDTQYFGPGTRLTVL.

The chain carries TRBV19 and TRBJ2-7, with TRBD2 identical over 7 bases. CDR1 is LNHDA, CDR2 SQIVND, per germline (reference sequence). Losses at the gene ends were 5 bases for V and 2 bases for J; bases not matched to a gene: 6. The length of the CDR3 is 14 residues. CDR3: CASSRLAATYEQYF. The CDR3 DNA is TGTGCCAGTAGTCGCCTAGCGGCAACCTACGAGCAGTACTTC.

The V gene is TRBV6-5, the J gene TRBJ1-2; weak D call: TRBD1 (6 bases). V was cut by 11 bases and J by 6 bases, with 25 bases left in between. From germline, CDR1 is MNHEY and CDR2 SVGAGI. This CDR3 is built from 15 residues. CDR3 amino acids: CACGGARGFSDGYTF. The CDR3 DNA sequence: TGTGCCTGCGGGGGGGCACGGGGGTTCTCGGATGGCTACACCTTC.

The genes are TRBV19 and TRBJ2-7, with 10 bases matching TRBD1. The trim removed 10 bases at V and 2 bases at J, leaving 8 bases unmatched. Germline V gene data show CDR1 as LNHDA and CDR2 as SQIVND (reference sequence). The CDR3 is made up of 14 amino acids. CDR3 bases: TGTGCCACCTCAAAAGGACAGGGGGCCTACGAGCAGTACTTC. Its translation is CATSKGQGAYEQYF.

This sequence joins TRBV11-2 and TRBJ2-3, with 9 bases identical to TRBD2. The CDR3 length is 15 residues. Germline V gives CDR1 SGHAT, CDR2 FQNNGV. Trimming took 1 base from V and 4 from J; bases not matched to a gene: 3. The CDR3 loop is CASSLVAGAPDTQYF. CDR3 nucleotides: TGTGCCAGCAGCTTAGTAGCGGGAGCCCCAGATACGCAGTATTTT.

The rearrangement links TRBV3-1 (or the pseudogene TRBV3-2) to TRBJ2-7; D perhaps matches TRBD1 (5 bases). The germline V gene has CDR1 LGHDT and CDR2 YNNKEL (reference sequence). The germline V and J ends were trimmed by 4 bases and 5 bases, with 15 bases remaining between them. The CDR3 covers 14 residues. DNA of the CDR3: TGTGCCAGCAGCCGAAGATTGGGGCCGGACGAGCAGTACTTC. Its translation: CASSRRLGPDEQYF.

V gene TRBV18 combines with J gene TRBJ2-1; TRBD2 is a possible D gene (6 bases). The CDR3 has 15 residues. The V gene's germline CDR1 is KGHSH and CDR2 LQKENI. Trimming pared 8 bases from V and 4 bases from J, leaving 18 bases between. The CDR3 sequence is CASVVGSGGYNEQFF. CDR3 in DNA: TGTGCCAGCGTCGTTGGTAGCGGCGGTTACAATGAGCAGTTCTTC. Full variable domain (rest looked up from reference TRBV18 and TRBJ2-1): NAGVMQNPRHLVRRRGQEARLRCSPMKGHSHVYWYRQLPEEGLKFMVYLQKENIIDESGMPKERFSAEFPKEGPSILRIQQVVRGDSAAYFCASVVGSGGYNEQFFGPGTRLTVL.

This chain joins TRBV5-1 and TRBJ1-2, with 9 bases matching TRBD1. In germline, CDR1 is SGHRS, CDR2 YFSETQ. The V segment lost 4 bases and the J segment 8 bases; nucleotides outside the gene matches: 12. The CDR3 spans 15 residues. The CDR3 DNA follows: TGCGCCAGCAGCGTTAGGGACAGGGCAGTTGGCGGCTACACCTTC. Protein sequence: CASSVRDRAVGGYTF.

This chain joins TRBV18 and TRBJ2-5, with 7 nucleotides matching TRBD1. In germline, CDR1 is KGHSH, CDR2 LQKENI. Unmatched junction bases numbered 5, after V lost 5 bases and J lost 5 bases. The CDR3 covers 13 residues. The CDR3 loop is CASSATGWETQYF. The CDR3 bases are TGTGCCAGCTCAGCGACAGGGTGGGAGACCCAGTACTTC.

The chain links TRBV19 to TRBJ2-1; a possible D gene is TRBD2 (6 bases). Trimming took 3 bases from V and 3 from J, leaving 12 bases between them. The V gene's germline CDR1 is LNHDA and CDR2 SQIVND (reference sequence). The CDR3 consists of 15 residues. CDR3 in DNA: TGTGCCAGTAGTATTAGAGGGACTTACTACAATGAGCAGTTCTTC. It is translated as CASSIRGTYYNEQFF.

The V and J genes are TRBV27 and TRBJ2-1, with TRBD2 matching over 8 bases. Germline loops: CDR1 MNHEY, CDR2 SMNVEV (reference sequence). V trimming: 6 bases; J trimming: 3 bases; junction bases outside the gene matches: 7. The CDR3 totals 15 residues. The CDR3 DNA sequence: TGTGCCAGCAGAATCGGACTAGCAGTCTACAATGAGCAGTTCTTC. Its translation is CASRIGLAVYNEQFF.

The V and J genes are TRBV6-5 and TRBJ2-3; no clear D. The CDR3 extends over 13 amino acids. Deletions cut 5 bases from V and 1 base from J, with 7 bases between. The germline V gene encodes CDR1 MNHEY and CDR2 SVGAGI. The DNA of the CDR3 is TGTGCCAGCAGTCCCGAGCGCACAGATACGCAGTATTTT. Its protein is CASSPERTDTQYF.

The chain joins TRBV7-2 to TRBJ2-7, with 8 positions matching TRBD1. The CDR3 covers 16 residues. The V gene's germline CDR1 is SGHTA and CDR2 FQGNSA. V shed 0 bases, J shed 4 bases, and the junction held 8 bases outside the gene matches. The CDR3 nucleotides read TGTGCCAGCAGCTTAGCGCGGCAGGGGGCAAGGTACGAGCAGTACTTC. This translates into CASSLARQGARYEQYF.

This rearrangement joins TRBV5-1 to TRBJ2-6, with TRBD1 identical over 10 bases. The CDR3 runs to 16 residues. Germline CDR1 and CDR2: SGHRS and YFSETQ. J was trimmed by 2 bases and V by 7 bases; bases with no gene match: 6. CDR3 in amino acids: CASQTGGPTGANVLTF. In DNA form, the CDR3 reads TGCGCCAGCCAGACAGGGGGCCCCACTGGGGCCAACGTCCTGACTTTC.

The chain recombines TRBV9 with TRBJ2-2; 9 bases map to TRBD2. The junction had 11 bases not matched to a gene; V was cut back by 3 bases and J by 8 bases. Looked up from germline, CDR1 is SGDLS and CDR2 is YYNGEE. This CDR3 contains 16 residues. The DNA for the CDR3 is TGTGCCAGCAGCGCCCAGGGGCGGGAGGGCCTAGGGGAGCTGTTTTTT. Translated: CASSAQGREGLGELFF.

This clone is a singleton in its sample. The chain links TRBV27 to TRBJ2-7; 9 bases agree with TRBD1. CDR3 size: 13 residues. Germline CDR1 reads MNHEY; CDR2 reads SMNVEV (reference sequence). V lost 5 bases, J lost 5 bases, and 4 bases stayed unmatched. CDR3 in DNA: TGTGCCAGCAGTATCGACAGGGGGAACGAGCAGTACTTC. Translating gives CASSIDRGNEQYF.

The chain employs TRBV13 and TRBJ2-1; tentative D call: TRBD1 (5 bases). Trimming stripped 4 bases from V and 4 bases from J, with 8 bases between. CDR3 length equals 13 residues. Germline V gives CDR1 PRHDT, CDR2 FYEKMQ (reference sequence). CDR3 protein: CASSSTGYNEQFF. DNA for the CDR3: TGTGCCAGCAGCTCCACAGGTTACAATGAGCAGTTCTTC.

The chain has TRBV24-1 and TRBJ1-6; possibly TRBD1 for D (6 bases). Germline V gene data show CDR1 as KGHDR and CDR2 as SFDVKD. The V end lost 2 bases, the J end lost 10 bases, and 26 bases lay between the germline ends. This CDR3 contains 19 residues. In nucleotides, the CDR3 is TGTGCCACCAGTGATTCCGCCGGGGGGCGAGGCCTTGGGGGGTCACCCCTCCACTTT. Residues: CATSDSAGGRGLGGSPLHF.

The CDR3 here is CAWSVFRGYNEQFF. The CDR3 region has the DNA TGTGCCTGGAGTGTTTTTCGCGGCTACAATGAGCAGTTCTTC. V gene TRBV30 combines with J gene TRBJ2-1; the D is unclear. This CDR3 has 14 amino acids. The V end was cut by 0 bases, the J end by 3 bases, with 9 bases between. Germline-derived CDR1 and CDR2 are GTSNPN and SVGIG (reference sequence).

This chain joins TRBV7-8 and TRBJ2-1, with D perhaps matching TRBD2 (6 bases). The germline V gene has CDR1 SGHVS and CDR2 FQNEAQ. This CDR3 comprises 17 residues. Trimming shortened V by 0 bases and J by 0 bases, and 12 bases separated the two germline ends. The CDR3 sequence: CASSLAVAASSYNEQFF. DNA for the CDR3: TGTGCCAGCAGCTTAGCCGTAGCGGCTAGCTCCTACAATGAGCAGTTCTTC. Full variable domain (remainder filled in from reference TRBV7-8 and TRBJ2-1): GAGVSQSPRYKVAKRGQDVALRCDPISGHVSLFWYQQALGQGPEFLTYFQNEAQLDKSGLPSDRFFAERPEGSVSTLKIQRTQQEDSAVYLCASSLAVAASSYNEQFFGPGTRLTVL.

This sequence joins TRBV10-2 and TRBJ2-7; 7 nucleotides line up with TRBD2. Per the germline V gene, CDR1 is WSHSY and CDR2 is SAAADI. The junction had 5 bases not matched to a gene; V was cut back by 9 bases and J by 3 bases. The CDR3 consists of 12 residues. The CDR3 loop is CASSWGGYEQYF. The DNA for the CDR3 is TGCGCCAGTTCATGGGGGGGCTACGAGCAGTACTTC.

The V gene is TRBV24-1, the J gene TRBJ1-5; maybe TRBD1 (6 bases). V was clipped by 3 bases and J by 8 bases, with 13 bases between them. The CDR3 loop spans 14 amino acids. Germline CDR1 KGHDR, CDR2 SFDVKD. The CDR3 protein is CATSDNGKGEPQHF. The CDR3 DNA sequence: TGTGCCACCAGTGATAACGGAAAGGGGGAGCCCCAGCATTTT.

The chain is built from TRBV21-1 and TRBJ2-3; TRBD1, the table's D call, was not compared with the DNA. TRBV21-1 is a known pseudogene. The CDR3 is made up of 16 amino acids. The CDR3 spells CASSKDRPGDTDTQYF. In nucleotides, the CDR3 is TGTGCCAGCAGCAAAGACAGGCCTGGTGACACAGATACGCAGTATTTT.